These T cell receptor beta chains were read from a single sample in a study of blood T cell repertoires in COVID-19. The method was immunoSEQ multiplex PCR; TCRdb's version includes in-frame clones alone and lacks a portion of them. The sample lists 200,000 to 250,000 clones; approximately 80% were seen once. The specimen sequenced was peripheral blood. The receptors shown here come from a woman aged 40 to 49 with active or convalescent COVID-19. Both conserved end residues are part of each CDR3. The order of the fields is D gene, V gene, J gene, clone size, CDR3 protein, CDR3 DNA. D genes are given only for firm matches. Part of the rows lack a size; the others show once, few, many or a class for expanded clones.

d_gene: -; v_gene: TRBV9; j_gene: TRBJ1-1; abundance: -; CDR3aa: CASSPQPFAEAFF; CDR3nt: TGTGCCAGCAGCCCACAACCCTTCGCTGAAGCTTTCTTT
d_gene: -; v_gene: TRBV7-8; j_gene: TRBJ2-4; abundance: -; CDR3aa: CASSLSGTKNIQYF; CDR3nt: TGTGCCAGCAGCCTCTCCGGGACCAAAAACATTCAGTACTTC
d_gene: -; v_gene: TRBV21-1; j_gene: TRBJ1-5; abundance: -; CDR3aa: CASSSCCDWNQPQHF; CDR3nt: TGTGCCAGCAGCTCCTGTTGTGACTGGAATCAGCCCCAGCATTTT
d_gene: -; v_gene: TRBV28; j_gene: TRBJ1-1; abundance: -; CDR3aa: CASRSLQETEAFF; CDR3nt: TGTGCCAGCAGGTCTTTACAGGAGACTGAAGCTTTCTTT
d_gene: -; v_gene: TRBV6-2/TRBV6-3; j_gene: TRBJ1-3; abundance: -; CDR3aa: CASSYSTTLQGASGNTIYF; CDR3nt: TGTGCCAGCAGTTACTCCACCACGCTGCAGGGTGCTTCTGGAAACACCATATATTTT
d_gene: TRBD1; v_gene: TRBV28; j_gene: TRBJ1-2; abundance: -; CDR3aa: CASSYGQDYGYTF; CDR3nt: TGTGCCAGCAGTTACGGACAGGACTATGGCTACACCTTC
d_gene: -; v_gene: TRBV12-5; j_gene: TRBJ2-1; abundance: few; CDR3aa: CASVRDRTYEQFF; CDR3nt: TGTGCTAGTGTCCGAGACAGGACTTATGAGCAGTTCTTC
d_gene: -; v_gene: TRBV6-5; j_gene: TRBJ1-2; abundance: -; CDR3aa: CASSPGVDYGYTF; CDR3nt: TGTGCCAGCAGTCCCGGTGTAGACTATGGCTACACCTTC
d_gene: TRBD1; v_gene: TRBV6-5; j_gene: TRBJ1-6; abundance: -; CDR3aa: CASSYTTGGVNSPLHF; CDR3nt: TGTGCCAGCAGTTACACGACAGGGGGCGTTAATTCACCCCTCCACTTT
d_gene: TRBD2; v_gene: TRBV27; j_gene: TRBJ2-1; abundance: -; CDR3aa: CASRLAGLYNEQFF; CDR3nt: TGTGCCAGCAGACTAGCGGGTTTATACAATGAGCAGTTCTTC
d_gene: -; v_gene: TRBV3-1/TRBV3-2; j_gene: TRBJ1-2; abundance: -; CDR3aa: CASSIRTANYGYTF; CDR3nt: TGTGCCAGCAGCATCCGGACAGCCAACTATGGCTACACCTTC
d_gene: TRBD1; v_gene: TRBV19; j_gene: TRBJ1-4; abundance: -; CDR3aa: CASTPGTGVRNEKLFF; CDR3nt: TGTGCCAGTACCCCCGGGACAGGGGTGCGCAATGAAAAACTGTTTTTT
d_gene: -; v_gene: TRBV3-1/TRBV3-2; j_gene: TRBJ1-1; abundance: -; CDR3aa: CASSPSLNTEAFF; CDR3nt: TGTGCCAGCAGCCCCTCCTTGAACACTGAAGCTTTCTTT
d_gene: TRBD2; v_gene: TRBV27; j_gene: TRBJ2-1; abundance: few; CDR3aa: CASRLGGTSGEERFF; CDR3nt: TGTGCCAGCAGACTTGGGGGGACTAGCGGGGAAGAACGGTTCTTC
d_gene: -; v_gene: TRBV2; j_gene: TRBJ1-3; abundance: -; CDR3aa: CASGGENTIYF; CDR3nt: TGTGCCAGCGGGGGGGAAAACACCATATATTTT
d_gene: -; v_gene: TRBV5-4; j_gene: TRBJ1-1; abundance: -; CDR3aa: CASSSRDGLREKAFF; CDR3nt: TGTGCCAGCAGCTCCCGGGACGGCCTTCGGGAGAAAGCTTTCTTT
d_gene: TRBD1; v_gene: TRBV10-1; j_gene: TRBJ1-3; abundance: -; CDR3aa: CASSGGRPGNTIYF; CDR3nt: TGCGCCAGCTCAGGGGGCCGGCCTGGAAACACCATATATTTT
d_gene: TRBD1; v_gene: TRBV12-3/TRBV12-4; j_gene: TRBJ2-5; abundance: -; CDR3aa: CASSQGAGTQYF; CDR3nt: TGTGCCAGCAGTCAGGGGGCCGGGACCCAGTACTTC
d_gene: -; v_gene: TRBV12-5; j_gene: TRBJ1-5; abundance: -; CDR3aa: CASGLYQGYGQPQHF; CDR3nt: TGTGCTAGTGGTTTGTACCAGGGGTATGGTCAGCCCCAGCATTTT
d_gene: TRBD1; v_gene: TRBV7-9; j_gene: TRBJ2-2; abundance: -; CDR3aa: CASSLRDRPLFGDAGELFF; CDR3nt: TGTGCCAGCAGCCTCCGGGACAGGCCTTTGTTCGGGGATGCCGGGGAGCTGTTTTTT
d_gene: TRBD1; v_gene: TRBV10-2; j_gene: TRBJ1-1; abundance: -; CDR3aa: CASSPRQGNTEAFF; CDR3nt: TGCGCCAGCAGCCCCCGACAGGGGAACACTGAAGCTTTCTTT
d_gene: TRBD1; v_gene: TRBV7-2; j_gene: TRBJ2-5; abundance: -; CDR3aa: CASSASSTGGWGETQYF; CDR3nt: TGTGCCAGCAGCGCGAGTTCGACAGGGGGTTGGGGGGAGACCCAGTACTTC
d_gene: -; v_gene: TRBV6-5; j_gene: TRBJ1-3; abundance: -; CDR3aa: CASSNDYSGNTIYF; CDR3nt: TGTGCCAGCAGCAACGACTACTCTGGAAACACCATATATTTT
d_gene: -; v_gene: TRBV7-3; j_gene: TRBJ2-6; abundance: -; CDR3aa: CASSLTTHSGANVLTF; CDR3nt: TGTGCCAGCAGCTTAACCACTCACTCTGGGGCCAACGTCCTGACTTTC
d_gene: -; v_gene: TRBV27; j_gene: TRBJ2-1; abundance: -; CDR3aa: CASSSLTWSSSYNEQFF; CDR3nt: TGTGCCAGCAGTTCCCTTACTTGGTCAAGCTCCTACAATGAGCAGTTCTTC
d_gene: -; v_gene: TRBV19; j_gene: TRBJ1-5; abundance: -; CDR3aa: CASSWRGSNQPQHF; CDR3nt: TGTGCCAGTAGTTGGAGGGGTAGCAATCAGCCCCAGCATTTT
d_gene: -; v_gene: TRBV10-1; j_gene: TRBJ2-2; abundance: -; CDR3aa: CASRATANTGELFF; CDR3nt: TGCGCCAGCAGAGCGACAGCGAACACCGGGGAGCTGTTTTTT
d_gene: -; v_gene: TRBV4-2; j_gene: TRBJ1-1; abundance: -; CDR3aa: CASSQAQGTTEAFF; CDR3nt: TGTGCCAGCAGCCAAGCTCAGGGTACCACTGAAGCTTTCTTT
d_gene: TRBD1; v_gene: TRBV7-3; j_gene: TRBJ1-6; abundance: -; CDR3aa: CASSGQGRDNSPLHF; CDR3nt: TGTGCCAGCAGTGGACAGGGAAGAGATAATTCACCCCTCCACTTT
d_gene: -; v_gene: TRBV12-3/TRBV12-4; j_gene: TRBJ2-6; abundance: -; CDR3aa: CASSLSRANVLTF; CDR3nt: TGTGCCAGCAGTTTATCTCGGGCCAACGTCCTGACTTTC
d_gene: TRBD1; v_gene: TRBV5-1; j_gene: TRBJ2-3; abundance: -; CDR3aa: CASSPQQGSADTQYF; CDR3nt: TGCGCCAGCAGCCCACAACAGGGGAGCGCAGATACGCAGTATTTT
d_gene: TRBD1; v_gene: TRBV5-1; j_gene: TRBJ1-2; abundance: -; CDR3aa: CASSFGTGVDYGYTF; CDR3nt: TGCGCCAGCAGCTTCGGGACAGGGGTGGACTATGGCTACACCTTC
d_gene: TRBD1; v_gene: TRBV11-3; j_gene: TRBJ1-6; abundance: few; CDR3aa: CASNPGGIMGSYNSPLHF; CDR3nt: TGTGCCAGCAACCCAGGGGGCATTATGGGCTCCTATAATTCACCCCTCCACTTT
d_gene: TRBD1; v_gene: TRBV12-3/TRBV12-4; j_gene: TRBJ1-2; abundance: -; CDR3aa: CASSRQGGYTF; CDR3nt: TGTGCCAGCAGCCGACAGGGTGGCTACACCTTC
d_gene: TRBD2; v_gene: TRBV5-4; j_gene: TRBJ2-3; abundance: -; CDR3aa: CASSGVTSGGPDTQYF; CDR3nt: TGTGCCAGCAGCGGGGTGACTAGCGGGGGGCCAGATACGCAGTATTTT
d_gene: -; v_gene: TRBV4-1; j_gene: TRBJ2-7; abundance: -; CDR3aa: CASSQVRGGISYEQYF; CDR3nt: TGCGCCAGCAGCCAAGTTCGGGGCGGGATCTCCTACGAGCAGTACTTC
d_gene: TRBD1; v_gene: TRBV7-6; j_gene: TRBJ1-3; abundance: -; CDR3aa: CASSLLQGASGNTIYF; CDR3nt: TGTGCCAGCAGCTTACTTCAGGGGGCGTCCGGAAACACCATATATTTT
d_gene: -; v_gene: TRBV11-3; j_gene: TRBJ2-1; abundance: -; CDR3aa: CASSFIHSSYNEQFF; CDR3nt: TGTGCCAGCAGCTTCATCCATAGCTCCTACAATGAGCAGTTCTTC
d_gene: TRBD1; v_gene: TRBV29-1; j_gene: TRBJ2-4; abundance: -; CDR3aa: CSGVVGQGGKNIQYF; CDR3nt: TGCAGCGGGGTTGTTGGACAGGGGGGCAAAAACATTCAGTACTTC
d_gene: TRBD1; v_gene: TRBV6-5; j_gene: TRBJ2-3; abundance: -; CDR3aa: CASSRTGGDTQYF; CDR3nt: TGTGCCAGCAGCCGGACAGGGGGAGATACGCAGTATTTT
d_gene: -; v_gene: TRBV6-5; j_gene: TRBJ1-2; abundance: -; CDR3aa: CASSYRGYGYTF; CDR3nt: TGTGCCAGCAGTTACAGGGGATATGGCTACACCTTC
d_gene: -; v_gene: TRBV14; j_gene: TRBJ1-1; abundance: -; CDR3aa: CASSQVITGPEAFF; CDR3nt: TGTGCCAGCAGCCAAGTAATTACAGGGCCTGAAGCTTTCTTT
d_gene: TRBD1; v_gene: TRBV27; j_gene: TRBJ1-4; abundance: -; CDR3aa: CASSFSGTGDEKLFF; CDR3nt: TGTGCCAGCAGTTTCTCCGGGACAGGAGATGAAAAACTGTTTTTT